The present entry profiles one T cell receptor (beta chain) with its context. The germline V gene encodes CDR1 SGHRS and CDR2 YFSETQ. There are 16 residues in the CDR3. V shed 4 bases and J shed 0 bases, with 17 bases lying between them. The data stem from a study of technical replicates of blood from several donors. Profiled with immunoSEQ multiplex PCR; TCRdb holds only in-frame clones, not every one. The sample holds tens of thousands of clones; 75% to 90% are singletons and the top ten take roughly 3.9%. This TCR came from a human donor in good health. Some clones in this sample may be carry-over from other donors' samples. This chain joins TRBV5-1 and TRBJ2-7; maybe TRBD1 (6 bases). The source material was PBMCs. The chain's CDR3 is CASSGAVTGNSYEQYF. CDR3 DNA: TGCGCCAGCAGCGGGGCGGTAACAGGGAACTCCTACGAGCAGTACTTC. Complete variable domain (other parts from reference TRBV5-1 and TRBJ2-7): KAGVTQTPRYLIKTRGQQVTLSCSPISGHRSVSWYQQTPGQGLQFLFEYFSETQRNKGNFPGRFSGRQFSNSRSEMNVSTLELGDSALYLCASSGAVTGNSYEQYFGPGTRLTVT.